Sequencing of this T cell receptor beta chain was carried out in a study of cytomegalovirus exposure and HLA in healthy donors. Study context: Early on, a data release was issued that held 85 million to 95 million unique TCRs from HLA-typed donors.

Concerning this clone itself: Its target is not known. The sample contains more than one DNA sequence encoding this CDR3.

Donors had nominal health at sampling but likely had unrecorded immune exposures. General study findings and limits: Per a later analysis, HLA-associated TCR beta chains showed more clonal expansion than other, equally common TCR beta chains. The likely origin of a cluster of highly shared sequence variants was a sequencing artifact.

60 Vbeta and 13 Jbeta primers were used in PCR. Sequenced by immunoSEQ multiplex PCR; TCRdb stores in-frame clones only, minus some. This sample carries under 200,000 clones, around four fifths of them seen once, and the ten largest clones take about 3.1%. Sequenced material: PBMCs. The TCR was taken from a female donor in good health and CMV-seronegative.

The CDR3 DNA reads TGCGCCAGCAGTGAGTCCTCAGGGCATGGCGAGCAGTACTTC. Its protein product is CASSESSGHGEQYF. V is TRBV10-1 and J is TRBJ2-7; a possible D gene is TRBD1 (5 bases). The V end lost 0 bases, the J end lost 6 bases, and 12 bases lay between the germline ends. CDR1 is WNHNN and CDR2 is SYGVQD in the germline V gene (reference sequence). This CDR3 comprises 14 residues.